This entry lists 4 T cell receptor beta chains sequenced from one sample in a study of cytomegalovirus exposure and HLA in healthy donors. Both 60 Vbeta primers and 13 Jbeta primers went into the PCR. The data were produced by immunoSEQ multiplex PCR, yet TCRdb's version contains in-frame clones alone and is incomplete. This sample's table has about 58,000 clones. Material: PBMCs. The receptors derive from a male donor in good health and CMV-seronegative.

The genes are TRBV4-1 and TRBJ2-3; 12 bases match TRBD2. Unmatched junction bases numbered 6, after V lost 2 bases and J lost 6 bases. Looked up from germline, CDR1 is MGHRA and CDR2 is YSYEKL. There are 16 residues in the CDR3. DNA for the CDR3: TGCGCCAGCAGCCAACCTCCCGGGACTAGCGGGGATACGCAGTATTTT. It specifies CASSQPPGTSGDTQYF.

This chain joins TRBV5-4 and TRBJ2-1; the match to TRBD2 covers 8 bases. Germline V gives CDR1 SGHNT, CDR2 YYREEE (reference sequence). V shed 2 bases and J 4 bases; nucleotides not matched to a gene: 5. This CDR3 region has 15 residues. The CDR3, as DNA: TGTGCCAGCAGCTTTAATAGCGGGAATTACAATGAGCAGTTCTTC. Amino acid sequence: CASSFNSGNYNEQFF.

The chain carries TRBV6-5 and TRBJ1-1; 10 bases align to TRBD1. The CDR3 is made up of 14 amino acids. The germline gives CDR1 MNHEY, CDR2 SVGAGI. V gave up 6 bases and J gave up 4 bases; unmatched junction bases: 5. In DNA form, the CDR3 reads TGTGCCAGCAGACCCTGGACAGGGGGCACTGAAGCTTTCTTT. This sequence encodes CASRPWTGGTEAFF.

CDR3 region: CASSPLAGGAGELFF. The CDR3 DNA sequence: TGTGCCAGCAGCCCCTTAGCGGGAGGGGCCGGGGAGCTGTTTTTT. The chain recombines TRBV7-6 with TRBJ2-2, with TRBD2 matching 11 bases. The CDR3 has 15 amino acids. Germline V gene lookup returns CDR1 SGHVS and CDR2 FNYEAQ. Losses at the gene ends were 5 bases for V and 6 bases for J; bases not matched to a gene: 5.